The clone carrying this TCR beta chain has ten or more counts. Its antigen is not identified. The source of the sample is a study of shared clonotypes between healthy human individuals. Around 220 ng DNA, 25,000 to 35,000 T cell genomes, went into each sorted-subset replicate PCR. Some clones are missing from TCRdb's copy, which holds only in-frame ones; the method was immunoSEQ multiplex PCR. The sample lists approximately 330,000 clones, more than 60% seen once, with over 9.5% in the top ten. Study observations and caveats: Non-shared clonotypes showed lower generation probabilities than clonotypes common to all four donors. Larger estimated richness was generally recorded for naive subsets relative to memory subsets.

V lost 2 bases to trimming and J lost 1 base; unmatched junction nucleotides: 2. Germline V gene sequence: CDR1 KGHSH, CDR2 LQKENI. This CDR3 comprises 15 residues. Sequencing input: memory CD4+ T cells sorted from blood. The subset here: CD45RA-negative fraction. The clonotype originates from a man younger than 40 in good health. J is TRBJ1-5 and V is TRBV18; 7 bases line up with TRBD1. CDR3 region: CASSPGQASNQPQHF. The CDR3 nucleotides are TGTGCCAGCTCACCAGGACAGGCGAGCAATCAGCCCCAGCATTTT.